This T cell receptor beta chain was captured by sequencing in a study of cytomegalovirus exposure and HLA in healthy donors. General study findings and limits: A highly shared variant cluster was judged a likely technical artifact. Relative to equally common others, HLA-associated TCR beta chains showed greater clonal expansion in a later analysis. The authors enumerated over 150 TCR beta chains as linked to cytomegalovirus.

Trimming stripped 3 bases from V and 5 bases from J, with 20 bases between. Germline V lookup: CDR1 LNHDA, CDR2 SQIVND (reference sequence). This CDR3 is 17 amino acids long. On this clone: Antigen unknown.

In the PCR, 60 Vbeta and 13 Jbeta primers were used. Some clones are missing from TCRdb's copy, which holds only in-frame ones; the method was immunoSEQ multiplex PCR. The sample holds 85,000 to 100,000 clones; around 77% are singletons and the top ten take around 3.4%. The receptor was derived from a man aged 40-49 years in good health and CMV-seronegative. The sequencing sample was made of PBMCs. V is TRBV19 and J is TRBJ1-5, with a tentative D call TRBD1 (6 bases). The CDR3 sequence: CASSMDWDIVGDQPQHF. In nucleotides, the CDR3 is TGTGCCAGTAGTATGGATTGGGACATCGTGGGCGATCAGCCCCAGCATTTT.